This TCR beta chain was recovered during a study of shared clonotypes between healthy human individuals. Measured with immunoSEQ multiplex PCR; TCRdb has only the in-frame clones, and not every one. Counted here are approximately 2.5 million clones, just over 90% occurring once; the ten biggest clones make up roughly 0.14%. Germline values: CDR1 SGHVS, CDR2 FQNEAQ. Trimming removed 3 bases at V and 1 base at J, with 12 bases between. CDR3 length equals 15 residues. The specimen was naive CD4+ T cells sorted from blood. Indicated subset: CD45RA+ positively selected. The V call is TRBV7-8, the J call TRBJ2-5, with D possibly TRBD2 on 6 matching bases. This clonotype was obtained from a man between 18 and 29 years old in good health. CDR3 residues: CASSFSGRGQETQYF. For the CDR3, the DNA is TGTGCCAGCAGCTTTAGCGGCCGAGGCCAAGAGACCCAGTACTTC.